Sequencing of this T cell receptor beta chain was carried out in a study of identical twins. Study results and limitations: In beta out-of-frame sequences, the excess sharing between twins was weaker.

Germline CDR1 is DFQATT and CDR2 is SNEGSKA (reference sequence). The CDR3 sequence is 14 residues long. V trimming: 3 bases; J trimming: 4 bases; junction bases outside the gene matches: 8. In regard to this clonotype: Its antigen remains unknown.

Through template switching, a universal primer site was introduced, and the cDNA contained unique molecular identifiers. TCRdb re-called the 5' RACE reads through MiXCR, storing one row per CDR3 protein. Of 400,000 to 550,000 distinct CDR3 sequences listed, approximately 15% are singletons. This sample also belongs to another study, concerning yellow fever vaccine responses in identical twins.

This chain joins TRBV20-1 and TRBJ2-7; 8 bases map to TRBD2. The sample consisted of CD4+ T cells sorted from blood. The origin of this receptor is a woman between 18 and 29 years old in good health. CDR3 nucleotide sequence: TGCAGTGCTAGGTCGGGGGGGGCGGTTTACGAGCAGTACTTC. Its translation is CSARSGGAVYEQYF.